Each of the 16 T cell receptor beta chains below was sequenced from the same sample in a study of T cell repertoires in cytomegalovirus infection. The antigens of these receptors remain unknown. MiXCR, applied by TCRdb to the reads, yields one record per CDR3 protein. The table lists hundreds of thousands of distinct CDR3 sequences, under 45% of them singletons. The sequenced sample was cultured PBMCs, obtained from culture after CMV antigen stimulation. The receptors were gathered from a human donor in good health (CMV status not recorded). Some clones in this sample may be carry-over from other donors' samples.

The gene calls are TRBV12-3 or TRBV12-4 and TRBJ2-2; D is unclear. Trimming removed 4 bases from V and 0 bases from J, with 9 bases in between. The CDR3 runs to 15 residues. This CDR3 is CASSSQWANTGELFF. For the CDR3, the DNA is TGTGCCAGCAGTTCCCAGTGGGCGAACACCGGGGAGCTGTTTTTT.

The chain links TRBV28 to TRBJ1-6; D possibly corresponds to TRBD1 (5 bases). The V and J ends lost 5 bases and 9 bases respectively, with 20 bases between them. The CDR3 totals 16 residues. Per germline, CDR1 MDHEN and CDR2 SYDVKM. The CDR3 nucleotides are TGTGCCAGCAGTCTTGGGGGGAATCGGCTTTCTTCACCCCTCCACTTT. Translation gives CASSLGGNRLSSPLHF. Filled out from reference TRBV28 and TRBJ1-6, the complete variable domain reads DVKVTQSSRYLVKRTGEKVFLECVQDMDHENMFWYRQDPGLGLRLIYFSYDVKMKEKGDIPEGYSVSREKKERFSLILESASTNQTSMYLCASSLGGNRLSSPLHFGNGTRLTVT.

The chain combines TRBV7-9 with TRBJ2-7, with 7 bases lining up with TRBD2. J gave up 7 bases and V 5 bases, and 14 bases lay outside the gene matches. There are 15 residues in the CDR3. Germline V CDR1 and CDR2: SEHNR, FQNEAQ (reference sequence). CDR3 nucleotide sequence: TGTGCCAGCAGCCGCGAGGTGGCGGGAGAGGGTGAGCAGTACTTC. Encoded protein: CASSREVAGEGEQYF. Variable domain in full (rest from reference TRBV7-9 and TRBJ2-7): DTGVSQNPRHKITKRGQNVTFRCDPISEHNRLYWYRQTLGQGPEFLTYFQNEAQLEKSRLLSDRFSAERPKGSFSTLEIQRTEQGDSAMYLCASSREVAGEGEQYFGPGTRLTVT.

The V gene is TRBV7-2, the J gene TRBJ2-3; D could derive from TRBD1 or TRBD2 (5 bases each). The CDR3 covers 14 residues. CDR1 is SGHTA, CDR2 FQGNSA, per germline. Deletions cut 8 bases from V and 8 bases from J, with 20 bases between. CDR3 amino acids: CASGAGSGAGTQYF. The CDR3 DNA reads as TGTGCCAGCGGGGCGGGCTCAGGCGCGGGTACGCAGTATTTT. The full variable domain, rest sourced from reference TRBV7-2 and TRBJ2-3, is GAGVSQSPSNKVTEKGKDVELRCDPISGHTALYWYRQSLGQGLEFLIYFQGNSAPDKSGLPSDRFSAERTGGSVSTLTIQRTQQEDSAVYLCASGAGSGAGTQYFGPGTRLTVL.

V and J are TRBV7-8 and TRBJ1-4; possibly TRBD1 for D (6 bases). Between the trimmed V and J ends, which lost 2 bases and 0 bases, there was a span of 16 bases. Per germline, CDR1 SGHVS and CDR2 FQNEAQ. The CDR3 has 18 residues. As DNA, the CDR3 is TGTGCCAGCAGCTTATTATGGACAGATGAGCCAACTAATGAAAAACTGTTTTTT. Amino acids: CASSLLWTDEPTNEKLFF.

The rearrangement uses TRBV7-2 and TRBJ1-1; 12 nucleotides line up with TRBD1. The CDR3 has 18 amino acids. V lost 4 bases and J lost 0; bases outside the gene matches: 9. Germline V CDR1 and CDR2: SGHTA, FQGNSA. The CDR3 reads CASSSPPGQGAMNTEAFF. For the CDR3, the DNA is TGTGCCAGCAGCTCACCGCCGGGACAGGGGGCCATGAACACTGAAGCTTTCTTT.

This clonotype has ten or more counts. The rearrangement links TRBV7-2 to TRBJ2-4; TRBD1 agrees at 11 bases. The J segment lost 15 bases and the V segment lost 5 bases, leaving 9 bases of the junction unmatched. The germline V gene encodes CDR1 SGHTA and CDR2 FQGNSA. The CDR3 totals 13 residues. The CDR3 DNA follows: TGTGCCAGCAGCCGAGGGACAGGGGGTGATTGGTACTTC. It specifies CASSRGTGGDWYF. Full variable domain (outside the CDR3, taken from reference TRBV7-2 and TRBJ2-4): GAGVSQSPSNKVTEKGKDVELRCDPISGHTALYWYRQSLGQGLEFLIYFQGNSAPDKSGLPSDRFSAERTGGSVSTLTIQRTQQEDSAVYLCASSRGTGGDWYFGAGTRLSVL.

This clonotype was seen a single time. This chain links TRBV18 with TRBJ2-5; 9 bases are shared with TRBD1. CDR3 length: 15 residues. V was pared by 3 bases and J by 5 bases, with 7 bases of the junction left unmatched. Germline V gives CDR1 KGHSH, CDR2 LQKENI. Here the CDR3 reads CASSPRTGVGETQYF. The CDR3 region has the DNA TGTGCCAGCTCACCCAGGACAGGGGTGGGCGAGACCCAGTACTTC. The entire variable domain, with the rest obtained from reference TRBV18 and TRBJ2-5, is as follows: NAGVMQNPRHLVRRRGQEARLRCSPMKGHSHVYWYRQLPEEGLKFMVYLQKENIIDESGMPKERFSAEFPKEGPSILRIQQVVRGDSAAYFCASSPRTGVGETQYFGPGTRLLVL.

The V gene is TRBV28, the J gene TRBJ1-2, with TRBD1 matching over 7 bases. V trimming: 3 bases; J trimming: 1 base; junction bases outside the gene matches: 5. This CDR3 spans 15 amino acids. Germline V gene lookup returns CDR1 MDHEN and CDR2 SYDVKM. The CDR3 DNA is TGTGCCAGCAGTTTCCTCAGGGGGTGTAACTATGGCTACACCTTC. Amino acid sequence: CASSFLRGCNYGYTF.

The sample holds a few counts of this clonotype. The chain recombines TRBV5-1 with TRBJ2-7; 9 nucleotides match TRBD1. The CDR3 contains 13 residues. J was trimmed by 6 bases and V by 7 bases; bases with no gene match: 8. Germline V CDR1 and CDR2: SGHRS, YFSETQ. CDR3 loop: CASHRTGDTEQYF. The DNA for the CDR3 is TGCGCCAGCCACAGGACAGGGGACACCGAGCAGTACTTC.

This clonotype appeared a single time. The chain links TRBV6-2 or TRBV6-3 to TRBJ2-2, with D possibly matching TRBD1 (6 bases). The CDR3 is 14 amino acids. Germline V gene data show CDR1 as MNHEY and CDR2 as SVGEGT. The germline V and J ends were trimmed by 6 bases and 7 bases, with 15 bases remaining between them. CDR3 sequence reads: CASSKTGRGGELFF. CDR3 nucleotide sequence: TGTGCCAGCAGCAAGACAGGTCGCGGCGGGGAGCTGTTTTTT.

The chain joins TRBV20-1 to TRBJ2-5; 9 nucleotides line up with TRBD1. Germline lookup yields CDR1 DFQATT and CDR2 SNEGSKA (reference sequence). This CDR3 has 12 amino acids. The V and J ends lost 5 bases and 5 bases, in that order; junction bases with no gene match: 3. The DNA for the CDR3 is TGCAGTGCTCACAGGGGGCGGGAGACCCAGTACTTC. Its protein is CSAHRGRETQYF.

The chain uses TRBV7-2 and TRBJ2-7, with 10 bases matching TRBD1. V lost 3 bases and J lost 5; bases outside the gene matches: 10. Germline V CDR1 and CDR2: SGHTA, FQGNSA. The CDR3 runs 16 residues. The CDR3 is CASSLVGTGANHEQYF. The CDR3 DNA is TGTGCCAGCAGCTTGGTCGGGACAGGGGCCAATCACGAGCAGTACTTC. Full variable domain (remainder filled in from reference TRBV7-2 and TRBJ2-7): GAGVSQSPSNKVTEKGKDVELRCDPISGHTALYWYRQSLGQGLEFLIYFQGNSAPDKSGLPSDRFSAERTGGSVSTLTIQRTQQEDSAVYLCASSLVGTGANHEQYFGPGTRLTVT.

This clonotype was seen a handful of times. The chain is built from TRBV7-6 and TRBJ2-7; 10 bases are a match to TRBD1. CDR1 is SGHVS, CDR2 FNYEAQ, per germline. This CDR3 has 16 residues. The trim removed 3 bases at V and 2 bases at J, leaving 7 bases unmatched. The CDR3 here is CASSFGYGTGAYEQYF. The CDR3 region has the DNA TGTGCCAGCAGCTTCGGCTATGGGACAGGGGCCTACGAGCAGTACTTC.

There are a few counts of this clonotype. The CDR3 nucleotides are TGCGCCAGCAGTCAGTCGGGGACAGGGGGTTACAATGAGCAGTTCTTC. Translated: CASSQSGTGGYNEQFF. V is TRBV23-1 and J is TRBJ2-1, with 11 bases aligning to TRBD1. TRBV23-1 has ORF status, its function being uncertain. The J segment lost 4 bases and the V segment lost 3 bases, leaving 5 bases of the junction unmatched. The CDR3 runs to 16 residues.

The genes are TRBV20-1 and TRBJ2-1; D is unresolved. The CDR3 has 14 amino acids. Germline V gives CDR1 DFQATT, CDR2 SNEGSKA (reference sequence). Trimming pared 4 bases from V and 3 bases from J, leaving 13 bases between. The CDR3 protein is CSAIRTSHYNEQFF. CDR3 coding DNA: TGCAGTGCTATCCGAACATCCCACTACAATGAGCAGTTCTTC.